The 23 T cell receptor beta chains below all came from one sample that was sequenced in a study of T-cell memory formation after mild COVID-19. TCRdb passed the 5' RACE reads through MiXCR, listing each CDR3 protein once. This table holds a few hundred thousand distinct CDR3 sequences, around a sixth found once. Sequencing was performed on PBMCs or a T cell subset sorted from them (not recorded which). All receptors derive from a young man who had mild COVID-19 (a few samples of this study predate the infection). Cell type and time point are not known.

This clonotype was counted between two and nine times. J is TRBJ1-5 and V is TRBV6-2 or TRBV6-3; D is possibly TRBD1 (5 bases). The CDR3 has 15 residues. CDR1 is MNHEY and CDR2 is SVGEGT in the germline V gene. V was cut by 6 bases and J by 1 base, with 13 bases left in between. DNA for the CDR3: TGTGCCAGCAGCACCCTGGGGCAGAGCAATCAGCCCCAGCATTTT. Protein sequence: CASSTLGQSNQPQHF.

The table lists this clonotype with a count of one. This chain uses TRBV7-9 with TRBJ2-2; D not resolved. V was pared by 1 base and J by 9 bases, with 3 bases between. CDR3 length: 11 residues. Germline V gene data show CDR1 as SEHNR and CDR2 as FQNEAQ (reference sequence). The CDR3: CASSLGRELFF. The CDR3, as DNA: TGTGCCAGCAGCTTAGGTCGGGAGCTGTTTTTT.

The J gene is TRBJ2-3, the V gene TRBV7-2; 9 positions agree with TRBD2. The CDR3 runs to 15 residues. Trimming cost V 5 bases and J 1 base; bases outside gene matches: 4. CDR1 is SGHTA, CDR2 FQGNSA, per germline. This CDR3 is CASSRGGVGTDTQYF. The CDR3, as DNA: TGTGCCAGCAGCCGCGGGGGGGTGGGCACAGATACGCAGTATTTT.

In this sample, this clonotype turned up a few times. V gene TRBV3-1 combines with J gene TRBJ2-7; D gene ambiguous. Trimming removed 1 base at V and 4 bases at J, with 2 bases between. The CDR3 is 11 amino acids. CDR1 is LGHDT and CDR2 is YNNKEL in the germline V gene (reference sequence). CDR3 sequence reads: CASSQVYEQYV. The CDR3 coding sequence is TGTGCCAGCAGCCAAGTGTACGAGCAGTACGTC.

The CDR3: CSASGPSNIQYF. The CDR3 bases are TGCAGTGCTTCAGGCCCAAGCAACATTCAGTACTTC. The genes are TRBV20-1 and TRBJ2-4; D remains unclear. With 5 bases removed from V and 7 bases from J, the gap between germline ends came to 12 bases. The CDR3 covers 12 residues. Germline V gene sequence: CDR1 DFQATT, CDR2 SNEGSKA (reference sequence).

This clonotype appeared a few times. This CDR3 is CSARGGNTGELFF. The CDR3 bases are TGCAGTGCTAGAGGGGGTAACACCGGGGAGCTGTTTTTT. This chain connects TRBV20-1 to TRBJ2-2; unclear D gene. Trimming took off 1 base at V and 2 bases at J, with 5 bases between the two ends. Germline-derived CDR1 and CDR2 are DFQATT and SNEGSKA (reference sequence). The CDR3 runs 13 residues.

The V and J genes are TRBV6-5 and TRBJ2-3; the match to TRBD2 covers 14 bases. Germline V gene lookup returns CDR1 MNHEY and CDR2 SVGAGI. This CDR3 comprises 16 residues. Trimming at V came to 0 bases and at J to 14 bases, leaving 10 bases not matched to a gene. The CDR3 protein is CASSYSQTSGGARLYF. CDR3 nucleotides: TGTGCCAGCAGTTACTCCCAGACTAGCGGGGGGGCCCGGCTGTATTTT.

The CDR3, as DNA: TGTGCCAGCGATTGTCTGGGGGTTAACACTAGCACAGATACGCAGTATTTT. Its translation: CASDCLGVNTSTDTQYF. This chain connects TRBV21-1 to TRBJ2-3; the table's D call of TRBD1 was not tested on the DNA. TRBV21-1 is a pseudogene locus. The CDR3 spans 17 residues.

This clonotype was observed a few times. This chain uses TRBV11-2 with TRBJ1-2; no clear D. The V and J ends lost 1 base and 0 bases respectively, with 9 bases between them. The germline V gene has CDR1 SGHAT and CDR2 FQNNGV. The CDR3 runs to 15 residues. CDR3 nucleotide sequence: TGTGCCAGCAGCTTAGTGACTTCAGCTAACTATGGCTACACCTTC. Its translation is CASSLVTSANYGYTF.

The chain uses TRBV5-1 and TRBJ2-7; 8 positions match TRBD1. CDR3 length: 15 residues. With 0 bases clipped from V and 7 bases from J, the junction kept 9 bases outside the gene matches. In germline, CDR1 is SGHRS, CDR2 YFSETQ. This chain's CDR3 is CASSLAGTGSEEQYF. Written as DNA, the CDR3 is TGCGCCAGCAGCTTGGCCGGGACAGGATCGGAAGAGCAGTACTTC.

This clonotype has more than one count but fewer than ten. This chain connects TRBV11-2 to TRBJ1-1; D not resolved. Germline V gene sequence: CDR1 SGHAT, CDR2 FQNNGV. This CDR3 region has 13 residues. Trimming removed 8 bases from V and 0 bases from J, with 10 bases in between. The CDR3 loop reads CASQAIMNTEAFF. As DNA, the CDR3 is TGTGCCAGCCAGGCCATCATGAACACTGAAGCTTTCTTT.

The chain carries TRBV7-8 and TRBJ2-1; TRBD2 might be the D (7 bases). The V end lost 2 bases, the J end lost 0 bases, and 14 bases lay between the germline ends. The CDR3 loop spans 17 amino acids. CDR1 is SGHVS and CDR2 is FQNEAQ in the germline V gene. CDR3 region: CASSLSGGGFSYNEQFF. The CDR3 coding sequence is TGTGCCAGCAGCTTATCCGGCGGGGGCTTCTCCTACAATGAGCAGTTCTTC.

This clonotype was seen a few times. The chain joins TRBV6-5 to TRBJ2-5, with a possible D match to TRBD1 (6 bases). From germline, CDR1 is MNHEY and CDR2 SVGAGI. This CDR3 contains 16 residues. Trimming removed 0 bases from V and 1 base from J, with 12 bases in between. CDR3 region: CASSYSTGWGQETQYF. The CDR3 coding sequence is TGTGCCAGCAGTTACTCGACAGGTTGGGGCCAAGAGACCCAGTACTTC.

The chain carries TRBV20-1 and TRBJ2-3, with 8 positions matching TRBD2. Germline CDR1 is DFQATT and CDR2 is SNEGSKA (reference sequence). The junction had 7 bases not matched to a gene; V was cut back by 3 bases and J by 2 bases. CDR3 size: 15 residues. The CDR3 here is CSASPAGDITDTQYF. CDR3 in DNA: TGCAGTGCTAGCCCAGCGGGGGATATCACAGATACGCAGTATTTT.

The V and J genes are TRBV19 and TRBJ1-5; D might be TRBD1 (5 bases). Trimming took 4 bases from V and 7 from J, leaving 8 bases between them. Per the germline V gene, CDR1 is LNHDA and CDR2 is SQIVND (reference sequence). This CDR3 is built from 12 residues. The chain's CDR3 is CASSKGWQPQHF. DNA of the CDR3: TGTGCCAGTAGTAAGGGGTGGCAGCCCCAGCATTTT. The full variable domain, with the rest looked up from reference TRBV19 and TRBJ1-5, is DGGITQSPKYLFRKEGQNVTLSCEQNLNHDAMYWYRQDPGQGLRLIYYSQIVNDFQKGDIAEGYSVSREKKESFPLTVTSAQKNPTAFYLCASSKGWQPQHFGDGTRLSIL.

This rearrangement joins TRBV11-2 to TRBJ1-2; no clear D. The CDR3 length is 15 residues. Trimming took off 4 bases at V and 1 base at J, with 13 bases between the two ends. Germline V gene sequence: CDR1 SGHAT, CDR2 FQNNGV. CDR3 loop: CASSSPRRYNYGYTF. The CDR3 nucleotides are TGTGCCAGCAGCTCACCTCGACGGTATAACTATGGCTACACCTTC.

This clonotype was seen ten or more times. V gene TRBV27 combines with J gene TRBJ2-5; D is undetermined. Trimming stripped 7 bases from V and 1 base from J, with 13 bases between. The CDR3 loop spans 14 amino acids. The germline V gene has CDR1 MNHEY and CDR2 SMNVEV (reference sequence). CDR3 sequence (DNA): TGTGCCAGCAAAACGATGGCAGTCCAAGAGACCCAGTACTTC. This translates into CASKTMAVQETQYF.

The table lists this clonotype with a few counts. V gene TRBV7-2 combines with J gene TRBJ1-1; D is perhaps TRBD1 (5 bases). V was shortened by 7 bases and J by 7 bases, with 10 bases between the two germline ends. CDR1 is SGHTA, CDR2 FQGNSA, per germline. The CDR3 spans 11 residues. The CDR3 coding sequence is TGTGCCAGCACCACCGGGGGTGAAGCTTTCTTT. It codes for CASTTGGEAFF.

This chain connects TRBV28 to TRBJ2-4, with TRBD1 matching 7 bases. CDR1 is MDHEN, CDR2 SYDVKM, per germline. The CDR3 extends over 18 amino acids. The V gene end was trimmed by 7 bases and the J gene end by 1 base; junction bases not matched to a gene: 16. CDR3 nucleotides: TGTGCCAGCACCCCGCACTATACAGGGGTTTATGCCAAAAACATTCAGTACTTC. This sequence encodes CASTPHYTGVYAKNIQYF.

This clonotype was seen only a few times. The DNA for the CDR3 is TGCAGTGCTAGAAGGGGCTCCTATAATTCACCCCTCCACTTT. This gives the protein CSARRGSYNSPLHF. The rearrangement links TRBV20-1 to TRBJ1-6; perhaps TRBD1 as D (5 bases). Trimming cost V 2 bases and J 0 bases, with 5 bases left between them. Germline CDR1 and CDR2: DFQATT and SNEGSKA (reference sequence). The CDR3 loop spans 14 amino acids.

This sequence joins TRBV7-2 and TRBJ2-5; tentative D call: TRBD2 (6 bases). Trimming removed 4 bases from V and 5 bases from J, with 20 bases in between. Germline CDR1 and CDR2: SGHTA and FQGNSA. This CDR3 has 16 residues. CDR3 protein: CASSSPDYPRWETQYF. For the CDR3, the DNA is TGTGCCAGCAGCTCACCGGACTACCCACGGTGGGAGACCCAGTACTTC.

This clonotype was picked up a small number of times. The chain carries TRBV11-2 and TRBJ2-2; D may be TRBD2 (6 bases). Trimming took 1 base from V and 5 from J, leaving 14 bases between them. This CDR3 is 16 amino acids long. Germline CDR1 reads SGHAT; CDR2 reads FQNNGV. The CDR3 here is CASSLGRGSGTGELFF. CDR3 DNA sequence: TGTGCCAGCAGCTTAGGAAGGGGTAGCGGTACCGGGGAGCTGTTTTTT.

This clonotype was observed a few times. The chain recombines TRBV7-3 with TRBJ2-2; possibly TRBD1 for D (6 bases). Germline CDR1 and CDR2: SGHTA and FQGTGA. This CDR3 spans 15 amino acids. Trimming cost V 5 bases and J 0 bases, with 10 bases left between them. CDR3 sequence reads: CASSPGHTNTGELFF. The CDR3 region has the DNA TGTGCCAGCAGCCCGGGACATACGAACACCGGGGAGCTGTTTTTT.